The T cell receptor (beta chain) under discussion was sequenced for a study of T cell changes during pregnancy in multiple sclerosis. The repertoire was sequenced with immunoSEQ multiplex PCR; TCRdb's copy has only in-frame clones and lacks some. The profile shows approximately 70,000 clones, 94% of them singletons. This CDR3 comprises 16 residues. In germline, CDR1 is WSHSY, CDR2 SAAADI. V lost 0 bases to trimming and J lost 4 bases, with 16 bases between them. The TCR sequence derives from a female donor with multiple sclerosis, enrolled in a pregnancy study. V usage is TRBV10-2 and J usage is TRBJ2-7; D is unresolved. The starting material was CD4+ T cells from peripheral blood mononuclear cells, obtained after pregnancy. DNA for the CDR3: TGCGCCAGCAGTGAGTCGTTTGGAGCCCTTACGTACGAGCAGTACTTC. Encoded protein: CASSESFGALTYEQYF.